The 24 T cell receptor beta chains listed next were all sequenced from one sample in a study of control samples from healthy donors and cancer patients. Assay: immunoSEQ multiplex PCR; the TCRdb copy retains only in-frame clones and omits some. The sample lists roughly 120,000 clones; over 85% were seen once. Material for sequencing was blood. These receptors were taken from a man aged 25-45 years in good health.

J is TRBJ1-2 and V is TRBV7-2, with D unclear. V was trimmed by 5 bases and J by 7 bases, leaving 20 bases between them. From germline, CDR1 is SGHTA and CDR2 FQGNSA. CDR3 length equals 15 residues. CDR3 DNA sequence: TGTGCCAGCAGCCCTCTCAAGGGAGGGATCGGTGGCTACACCTTC. It yields the protein CASSPLKGGIGGYTF. Full variable domain (outside the CDR3, taken from reference TRBV7-2 and TRBJ1-2): GAGVSQSPSNKVTEKGKDVELRCDPISGHTALYWYRQSLGQGLEFLIYFQGNSAPDKSGLPSDRFSAERTGGSVSTLTIQRTQQEDSAVYLCASSPLKGGIGGYTFGSGTRLTVV.

The genes are TRBV24-1 and TRBJ2-7; 9 positions agree with TRBD1. The CDR3 has 15 residues. CDR1 and CDR2 from the germline V gene are KGHDR and SFDVKD. V lost 3 bases to trimming and J lost 4 bases; unmatched junction nucleotides: 6. CDR3 DNA sequence: TGTGCCACCAGTGATCCGGGACAGGGTACTTACGAGCAGTACTTC. Its protein product is CATSDPGQGTYEQYF.

The rearrangement joins TRBV12-3 or TRBV12-4 to TRBJ1-2, with 8 bases aligning to TRBD1. There are 13 residues in the CDR3. V gave up 5 bases and J gave up 8 bases; unmatched junction bases: 7. The CDR3 sequence: CASSVQGEGGYTF. The CDR3 bases are TGTGCCAGCAGTGTACAGGGGGAGGGCGGCTACACCTTC.

Of note for this clone: The sample contains more than one DNA sequence encoding this CDR3. V is TRBV24-1 and J is TRBJ1-5, with a weak D call TRBD1 (5 bases). The germline V gene has CDR1 KGHDR and CDR2 SFDVKD. The CDR3 consists of 13 residues. Deletions cut 5 bases from V and 4 bases from J, with 8 bases between. CDR3 residues: CATSGGGNQPQHF. The DNA for the CDR3 is TGTGCCACCAGTGGGGGGGGTAATCAGCCCCAGCATTTT.

DNA for the CDR3: TGTGCCAGCAGGATACTAGCGGGGGACTCCTACGAGCAGTACTTC. Protein sequence: CASRILAGDSYEQYF. The chain employs TRBV6-5 and TRBJ2-7, with 11 nucleotides matching TRBD2. The CDR3 has 15 amino acids. Germline CDR1 is MNHEY and CDR2 is SVGAGI. V lost 6 bases and J lost 0; bases outside the gene matches: 4.

The chain links TRBV2 to TRBJ2-1; no firm D call. Germline V gene lookup returns CDR1 SNHLY and CDR2 FYNNEI. This CDR3 region has 14 residues. Trimming left V 1 base short and J 7 bases short, with 11 bases between. The CDR3 region has the DNA TGTGCCAGCAGTGAAGGTTCGTGGGGAAATGAGCAGTTCTTC. Protein: CASSEGSWGNEQFF.

This chain connects TRBV5-1 to TRBJ2-5, with 9 positions matching TRBD2. The V gene end was trimmed by 5 bases and the J gene end by 7 bases; junction bases not matched to a gene: 9. Germline loops: CDR1 SGHRS, CDR2 YFSETQ. CDR3 size: 14 residues. CDR3 sequence: CASRSGGTLGTQYF. CDR3 DNA sequence: TGCGCCAGCAGAAGCGGGGGGACCCTAGGGACCCAGTACTTC.

The chain combines TRBV30 with TRBJ2-1; D may be TRBD2 (6 bases). The CDR3 consists of 14 residues. Looked up from germline, CDR1 is GTSNPN and CDR2 is SVGIG (reference sequence). The V end was cut by 3 bases, the J end by 5 bases, with 14 bases between. CDR3 region: CAWSLGGPDNEQFF. The CDR3, as DNA: TGTGCCTGGAGCCTCGGGGGACCCGACAATGAGCAGTTCTTC.

The chain combines TRBV6-1 with TRBJ1-1, with D unresolved. Germline CDR1 is MNHNS and CDR2 is SASEGT. The CDR3 length is 13 residues. Trimming removed 3 bases from V and 1 base from J, with 6 bases in between. The DNA of the CDR3 is TGTGCCAGCAGTGACACTGGGAACACTGAAGCTTTCTTT. Protein sequence: CASSDTGNTEAFF.

The chain links TRBV4-2 to TRBJ2-5; D not certain. Trimming left V 4 bases short and J 4 bases short, with 4 bases between. The germline V gene has CDR1 LGHNA and CDR2 YNFKEQ. CDR3 length: 11 amino acids. CDR3 sequence: CASSPGETQYF. CDR3 nucleotides: TGTGCCAGCAGCCCTGGAGAGACCCAGTACTTC.

The V call is TRBV7-6, the J call TRBJ1-4; 8 bases are shared with TRBD1. With 5 bases clipped from V and 5 bases from J, the junction kept 10 bases outside the gene matches. Germline V gives CDR1 SGHVS, CDR2 FNYEAQ. CDR3 length: 16 amino acids. The CDR3 spells CASSQGRGRLNEKLFF. For the CDR3, the DNA is TGTGCCAGCAGCCAGGGCAGGGGGCGTTTGAATGAAAAACTGTTTTTT.

The chain uses TRBV19 and TRBJ2-7; TRBD2 matches 10 bases. Germline V gene sequence: CDR1 LNHDA, CDR2 SQIVND (reference sequence). CDR3 length equals 16 residues. V gave up 3 bases and J gave up 2 bases; unmatched junction bases: 7. CDR3 bases: TGTGCCAGTAGTATCGGGGGGACTAGCGCAACCTACGAGCAGTACTTC. Residues: CASSIGGTSATYEQYF.

CDR3: CASSYSTWDNPEAFF. The CDR3 DNA is TGTGCCAGCAGTTACTCAACCTGGGACAACCCTGAAGCTTTCTTT. The V call is TRBV6-2 or TRBV6-3, the J call TRBJ1-1; D perhaps matches TRBD1 (6 bases). The germline CDR1 and CDR2 sequences are MNHEY and SVGEGT. The V end lost 0 bases, the J end lost 6 bases, and 14 bases lay between the germline ends. CDR3 size: 15 residues.

J is TRBJ2-5 and V is TRBV7-8; TRBD1 matches 9 bases. Per germline, CDR1 SGHVS and CDR2 FQNEAQ. This CDR3 has 16 amino acids. Trimming cost V 1 base and J 5 bases; bases outside gene matches: 8. In DNA, the CDR3 is TGTGCCAGCAGCTTAGATCGGGGAGGGACAGGGGAGACCCAGTACTTC. Its protein product is CASSLDRGGTGETQYF. Full variable domain (outside the CDR3, taken from reference TRBV7-8 and TRBJ2-5): GAGVSQSPRYKVAKRGQDVALRCDPISGHVSLFWYQQALGQGPEFLTYFQNEAQLDKSGLPSDRFFAERPEGSVSTLKIQRTQQEDSAVYLCASSLDRGGTGETQYFGPGTRLLVL.

This clone was picked up one time. V usage is TRBV5-1 and J usage is TRBJ1-1, with D possibly TRBD1 on 6 matching bases. Germline V lookup: CDR1 SGHRS, CDR2 YFSETQ. The V end lost 1 base, the J end lost 1 base, and 8 bases lay between the germline ends. CDR3 size: 14 residues. The CDR3 spells CASSLTGTNTEAFF. The CDR3 DNA reads as TGCGCCAGCAGCTTGACAGGGACGAACACTGAAGCTTTCTTT.

This chain connects TRBV6-2 or TRBV6-3 to TRBJ1-1; D might be TRBD1 (6 bases). Trimming pared 2 bases from V and 6 bases from J, leaving 13 bases between. CDR1 MNHEY and CDR2 SVGEGT come from the germline V gene. The length of the CDR3 is 14 residues. The CDR3 DNA is TGTGCCAGCAGTTACCCCGGGGGGCCGGCTGAAGCTTTCTTT. Protein: CASSYPGGPAEAFF.

The gene calls are TRBV18 and TRBJ1-2; D unclear. V lost 2 bases, J lost 0 bases, and 10 bases lay in between. Germline lookup yields CDR1 KGHSH and CDR2 LQKENI. The CDR3 is 15 residues long. The CDR3 DNA reads as TGTGCCAGCTCACCATTCGAATTGGCTAACTATGGCTACACCTTC. It codes for CASSPFELANYGYTF.

V usage is TRBV4-1 and J usage is TRBJ1-1; D is perhaps TRBD1 (5 bases). V lost 0 bases and J 3 bases, leaving 11 bases between the germline ends. The germline gives CDR1 MGHRA, CDR2 YSYEKL. The CDR3 covers 15 residues. CDR3 sequence reads: CASSQDPLTDTEAFF. CDR3 in DNA: TGCGCCAGCAGCCAAGACCCCTTGACAGACACTGAAGCTTTCTTT.

The chain couples TRBV6-4 to TRBJ2-7; unclear D gene. From germline, CDR1 is MRHNA and CDR2 SNTAGT. The CDR3 length is 12 residues. Trimming removed 5 bases at V and 6 bases at J, with 11 bases between. The CDR3 here is CASSSQNGEQYF. In nucleotides, the CDR3 is TGTGCCAGCAGTTCACAGAATGGCGAGCAGTACTTC.

The rearrangement links TRBV28 to TRBJ1-2; TRBD1 matches 8 bases. The CDR3 consists of 14 residues. In germline, CDR1 is MDHEN, CDR2 SYDVKM. V lost 6 bases, J lost 3 bases, and 6 bases stayed unmatched. CDR3 loop: CASSLTGVHYGYTF. CDR3 nucleotides: TGTGCCAGCAGCCTGACAGGGGTCCACTATGGCTACACCTTC.

The chain combines TRBV4-3 with TRBJ1-1, with a possible D match to TRBD1 (6 bases). This CDR3 is 16 amino acids long. The germline V and J ends were trimmed by 0 bases and 2 bases, with 13 bases remaining between them. The germline CDR1 and CDR2 sequences are LGHNA and YSLEER. CDR3 nucleotides: TGCGCCAGCAGCCAAGATTCAGCAGGGGCTAACACTGAAGCTTTCTTT. Amino acids: CASSQDSAGANTEAFF.

The rearrangement links TRBV29-1 to TRBJ2-6, with 7 positions matching TRBD1. V lost 4 bases to trimming and J lost 0 bases; unmatched junction nucleotides: 12. The CDR3 runs 18 residues. Germline loops: CDR1 SQVTM, CDR2 ANQGSEA. The chain's CDR3 is CSVVRNRGQNSGANVLTF. The CDR3 DNA is TGCAGCGTTGTCAGAAACAGGGGACAGAACTCTGGGGCCAACGTCCTGACTTTC.

The chain carries TRBV10-3 and TRBJ2-5; maybe TRBD2 (5 bases). CDR1 ENHRY and CDR2 SYGVKD come from the germline V gene. The CDR3 is 13 residues long. The V and J ends lost 4 bases and 5 bases respectively, with 11 bases between them. The CDR3 region is CAISVREGETQYF. CDR3 DNA: TGTGCCATCAGTGTCCGGGAAGGGGAGACCCAGTACTTC.

The gene calls are TRBV2 and TRBJ1-5, with a weak D call TRBD1 (5 bases). The CDR3 covers 14 residues. Germline-derived CDR1 and CDR2 are SNHLY and FYNNEI. Trimming stripped 3 bases from V and 7 bases from J, with 13 bases between. In DNA form, the CDR3 reads TGTGCCAGCAGTGATAATGGGGCCAGGCAGCCCCAGCATTTT. It encodes CASSDNGARQPQHF.